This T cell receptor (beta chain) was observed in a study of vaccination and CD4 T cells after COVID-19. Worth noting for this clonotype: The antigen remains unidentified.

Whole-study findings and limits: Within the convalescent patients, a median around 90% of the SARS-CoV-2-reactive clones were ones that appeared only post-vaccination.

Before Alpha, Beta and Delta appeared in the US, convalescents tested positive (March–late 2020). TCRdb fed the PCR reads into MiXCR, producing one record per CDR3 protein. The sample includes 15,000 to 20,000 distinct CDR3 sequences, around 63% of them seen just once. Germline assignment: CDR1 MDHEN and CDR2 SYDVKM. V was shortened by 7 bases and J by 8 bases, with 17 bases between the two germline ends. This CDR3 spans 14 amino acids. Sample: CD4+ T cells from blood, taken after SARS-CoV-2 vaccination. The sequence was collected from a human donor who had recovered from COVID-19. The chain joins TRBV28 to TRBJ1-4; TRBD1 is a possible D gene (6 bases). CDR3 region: CASIPGGAVEKLFF. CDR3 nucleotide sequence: TGTGCCAGCATCCCGGGGGGCGCCGTGGAAAAACTGTTTTTT.